The rows below give T cell receptor beta chains drawn from one sample of a study of identical twins. TCRdb fed the 5' RACE reads into MiXCR, producing one record per CDR3 protein. This repertoire shows fewer than 900,000 distinct CDR3 sequences, roughly 18% found once; its top ten account for about an eighth. This sample also appeared in a second study, on T cells expressing NK-cell markers.

Source material: PBMCs. All receptors derive from a woman aged 18-29 years in good health. Both conserved end residues are part of each CDR3. A D gene is named only where the DNA matches it firmly. A row's size may be missing; if present it is once, few, many or a size class.

>TRBJ1-2|many|TRBV6-5|-
TGTGCCAGCAGTTACCCCTTTAAAGCTAGCTATGGCTACACCTTC
CASSYPFKASYGYTF
>TRBJ1-4|-|TRBV10-3|TRBD1
TGTGCCATCAGACCGGGACAGGGCCATGAAAAACTGTTTTTT
CAIRPGQGHEKLFF
>TRBJ1-1|-|TRBV20-1|-
TGCAGTGCTAGGGGGTTGACTGCGCAGGTCGCTTTCTTT
CSARGLTAQVAFF
>TRBJ2-1|-|TRBV5-1|TRBD1
TGCGCCAGCAGCTCCCCACGGGGACAGATCCTCTACAATGAGCAGTTCTTC
CASSSPRGQILYNEQFF
>TRBJ2-1|-|TRBV9|-
TGTGCCAGCAGCGTAGGCGGGACCTTTTACAATGAGCAGTTCTTC
CASSVGGTFYNEQFF
>TRBJ2-3|-|TRBV9|-
TGTGCCAGCAGCGTTGACCCGGCCTGGACAGATACGCAGTATTTT
CASSVDPAWTDTQYF
>TRBJ2-7|-|TRBV9|-
TGTGCCAGCAGCGTATATGGCAGGGGTGTTGTGGACGAGCAGTACTTC
CASSVYGRGVVDEQYF
>TRBJ2-1|once|TRBV5-1|TRBD2
TGCGCCAGCAGCTTGCATGTAGCGGGGGGGCCGGGTGAGCAGTTCTTC
CASSLHVAGGPGEQFF
>TRBJ2-1|-|TRBV5-1|TRBD2
TGCGCCAGCAGCTTGGGGCGGGGGGGCCCCGAGAATGAGCAGTTCTTC
CASSLGRGGPENEQFF
>TRBJ1-5|few|TRBV20-1|TRBD1
TGCAGTGCTCTGGACAGGGTCTCCAATCAGCCCCAGCATTTT
CSALDRVSNQPQHF
>TRBJ2-3|-|TRBV12-3/TRBV12-4|-
TGTGCCAGCAGTTTCTTCGGCAGCACAGATACGCAGTATTTT
CASSFFGSTDTQYF
>TRBJ2-3|few|TRBV29-1|-
TGCAGGTGGCCCGGGGGCGGGCTAGGGGCAGATACGCAGTATTTT
CRWPGGGLGADTQYF
>TRBJ2-3|many|TRBV12-3/TRBV12-4|TRBD1
TGTGCCAGCAGTCTGGGGCCGGGACAGGGATCAGATACGCAGTATTTT
CASSLGPGQGSDTQYF
>TRBJ2-7|-|TRBV29-1|-
TGCAGCGTCCGGGCCTCCCCCGCGGGCTACGAGCAGTACTTC
CSVRASPAGYEQYF
>TRBJ2-1|few|TRBV9|-
TGTGCCAGCAGCGTAACTCCGACTGTAAATGAGCAGTTCTTC
CASSVTPTVNEQFF
>TRBJ2-4|-|TRBV28|TRBD1
TGTGCCAGCCACCAGGGGGCCGCCAAAAACATTCAGTACTTC
CASHQGAAKNIQYF
>TRBJ2-5|few|TRBV2|-
TGTGCCAGCAGTGAAATCCCCCAAGAGACCCAGTACTTC
CASSEIPQETQYF
>TRBJ2-5|-|TRBV5-1|-
TGCGCCAGCAGCTTGGGTGAAGCCCTCCGTGAGACCCAGTACTTC
CASSLGEALRETQYF
>TRBJ2-1|-|TRBV12-3/TRBV12-4|TRBD2
TGTACCTGCAGTTTAGGGTACGGACTAGCGGGAGGTTTCAATGAGCAGTTCTTC
CTCSLGYGLAGGFNEQFF
>TRBJ2-7|-|TRBV5-6|-
TGTGCCAGCAGCTTGTTAGCCCACGAGCAGTACTTC
CASSLLAHEQYF
>TRBJ1-1|-|TRBV20-1|-
TGCAGTGCTAGGGGACTGGGCGGTGAAGCTTTCTTT
CSARGLGGEAFF
>TRBJ1-5|few|TRBV12-3/TRBV12-4|-
TGTGCCAGCGGATTCCGGAGCAATCAGCCCCAGCATTTT
CASGFRSNQPQHF
>TRBJ1-2|-|TRBV13|-
TGTGCCAGCAGCTTAGGCGGGCTATCTAACTATGGCTACACCTTC
CASSLGGLSNYGYTF
>TRBJ2-5|few|TRBV10-3|TRBD1
TGTGCCATTAGACAGGGGGAGTACCAAGAGACCCAGTACTTC
CAIRQGEYQETQYF
>TRBJ2-2|-|TRBV20-1|-
TGCAGTGCTGGACACGGGGGATTCGGGGAGCTGTTTTTT
CSAGHGGFGELFF
>TRBJ2-1|-|TRBV12-3/TRBV12-4|-
TGTGCCAGCAGGGGGTGGTCCAATGAGCAGTTCTTC
CASRGWSNEQFF
>TRBJ2-1|-|TRBV12-3/TRBV12-4|-
TGTGCCAGCAGTTTACCCCGGCTAGAGCAGTTCTTC
CASSLPRLEQFF
>TRBJ2-4|few|TRBV20-1|-
TGCAGTGCTAGAAGGGGAGAATCCAAAAACATTCAGTACTTC
CSARRGESKNIQYF
>TRBJ2-3|-|TRBV9|-
TGTGCCAGCAGCGTCCTCGAGGCTAGCGGCACAGATACGCAGTATTTT
CASSVLEASGTDTQYF
>TRBJ2-2|-|TRBV29-1|-
TGCAGCGTTGAGGCAGTCATGGCCGGGGAGCTGTTTTTT
CSVEAVMAGELFF
>TRBJ1-6|-|TRBV20-1|TRBD1
TGCAGTGCCCCGACAGGGGGCTTGTCACCCCTCCACTTT
CSAPTGGLSPLHF
>TRBJ2-5|few|TRBV7-9|-
TGTGCCAGCAGCTTAGGATTGATGGGTCGAGAGACCCAGTACTTC
CASSLGLMGRETQYF
>TRBJ2-3|-|TRBV11-2|-
TGTGCCAGCAGCTTAGATTCCACACCTAGAGTCACAGATACGCAGTATTTT
CASSLDSTPRVTDTQYF
>TRBJ2-1|-|TRBV20-1|-
TGCAGTGCTCCTTACCGGGGCCACAATGAGCAGTTCTTC
CSAPYRGHNEQFF
>TRBJ1-1|-|TRBV20-1|-
TGCAGTGCTAGGCAGGGGATGGGGGGCACTGAAGCTTTCTTT
CSARQGMGGTEAFF
>TRBJ1-1|-|TRBV5-1|-
TGCGCCAGCAGCTTGGTGTTTAGGGGGAAGAACACTGAAGCTTTCTTT
CASSLVFRGKNTEAFF
>TRBJ2-1|-|TRBV4-3|TRBD2
TGCGCCAGCAGCCAAAGGACTAGCGGTGAGCAGTTCTTC
CASSQRTSGEQFF
>TRBJ2-3|few|TRBV29-1|-
TGCAGCGTTGACAAGTGGTCCTCAGATACGCAGTATTTT
CSVDKWSSDTQYF
>TRBJ2-7|few|TRBV11-2|-
TGTGCCAGCAGCTTTTGGTCGAACCGCCAGTACTACGAGCAGTACTTC
CASSFWSNRQYYEQYF
>TRBJ2-6|-|TRBV12-3/TRBV12-4|-
TGTGCCAGCAGTTTCGGCGGGCCCGGGGCCAACGTCCTGACTTTC
CASSFGGPGANVLTF
>TRBJ2-5|few|TRBV6-1|-
TGTGCCAGCAGTGACTTTAATGTAGAGACCCAGTACTTC
CASSDFNVETQYF
>TRBJ2-4|few|TRBV27|-
TGTGCCAGCAGTTTAGATGGCAGAAACATTCAGTACTTC
CASSLDGRNIQYF
>TRBJ2-1|-|TRBV7-6|TRBD2
TGTGCCAGCAGCTTAAAGCACACGGGGGGGCCCGGGAATGAGCAGTTCTTC
CASSLKHTGGPGNEQFF
>TRBJ2-3|-|TRBV7-8|-
TGTGCCAGCAGCACCCGAGGCACTACTAGCACAGATACGCAGTATTTT
CASSTRGTTSTDTQYF